A selection of T cell receptor beta chains follows, all from one sample in a study of blood T cell repertoires in COVID-19. Generated by immunoSEQ multiplex PCR, the TCRdb table keeps only in-frame clones and is missing some. The profile shows roughly 200,000 clones, about 82% of them singletons. Sequencing input: PBMCs or T cells enriched from blood (not recorded which). The origin of the receptors is a woman aged 25 to 39 who had recovered from COVID-19. The CDR3 runs from the conserved cysteine through the conserved F or W. The order of the fields is V gene, D gene, J gene, clone size, CDR3 length, CDR3 DNA, CDR3 protein. D genes are given only for firm matches. For some rows the clone size is stated as once, few or many, or as a class when expanded; others skip it.

TRBV12-5	-	TRBJ2-5	-	14	TGTGCTAGTGGTTTGGTTGGTAGTGAGGAGACCCAGTACTTC	CASGLVGSEETQYF
TRBV6-6	-	TRBJ2-1	-	16	TGTGCCAGCACCGAACTCTTCTCAAGCCCTATCAATGAGCAGTTCTTC	CASTELFSSPINEQFF
TRBV7-9	-	TRBJ2-1	-	13	TGTGCCAGCAGTCAACCCGGGGGTTGGGAGCAGTTCTTC	CASSQPGGWEQFF
TRBV20-1	TRBD2	TRBJ2-7	-	13	TGCAGTGCTAGTAGCGGGAGTGGCTACGAGCAGTACTTC	CSASSGSGYEQYF
TRBV19	-	TRBJ1-2	-	14	TGTGCCAGTAGTATGGCCAGGGGAGTCGGTGGCTACACCTTC	CASSMARGVGGYTF
TRBV6-2/TRBV6-3	-	TRBJ2-3	once	12	TGTGCCAGCAGTTGGCTTAATGATACGCAGTATTTT	CASSWLNDTQYF
TRBV24-1	TRBD1	TRBJ2-3	-	18	TGTGCCACCAGTGATGTCCTAGGACAGGGGGACAACACAGATACGCAGTATTTT	CATSDVLGQGDNTDTQYF
TRBV12-3/TRBV12-4	-	TRBJ1-6	once	13	TGTGCCAGCAGGGGTCAGGGGTATTCACCCCTCCACTTT	CASRGQGYSPLHF
TRBV5-1	TRBD1	TRBJ2-7	-	13	TGCGCCAGCAGCCCGGGACAGAACTACGAGCAGTACTTC	CASSPGQNYEQYF
TRBV3-1/TRBV3-2	-	TRBJ2-5	-	12	TGTGCCAGCAGCCAAGGCGGCGAGACCCAGTACTTC	CASSQGGETQYF
TRBV3-1/TRBV3-2	-	TRBJ2-7	-	15	TGTGCCAGCAGCCAACCGGACTACCCCTCCTACGAGCAGTACTTC	CASSQPDYPSYEQYF
TRBV27	TRBD1	TRBJ2-1	-	13	TGTGCCAGCAGTCTCGCGACAGGGCCTGAGCAGTTCTTC	CASSLATGPEQFF